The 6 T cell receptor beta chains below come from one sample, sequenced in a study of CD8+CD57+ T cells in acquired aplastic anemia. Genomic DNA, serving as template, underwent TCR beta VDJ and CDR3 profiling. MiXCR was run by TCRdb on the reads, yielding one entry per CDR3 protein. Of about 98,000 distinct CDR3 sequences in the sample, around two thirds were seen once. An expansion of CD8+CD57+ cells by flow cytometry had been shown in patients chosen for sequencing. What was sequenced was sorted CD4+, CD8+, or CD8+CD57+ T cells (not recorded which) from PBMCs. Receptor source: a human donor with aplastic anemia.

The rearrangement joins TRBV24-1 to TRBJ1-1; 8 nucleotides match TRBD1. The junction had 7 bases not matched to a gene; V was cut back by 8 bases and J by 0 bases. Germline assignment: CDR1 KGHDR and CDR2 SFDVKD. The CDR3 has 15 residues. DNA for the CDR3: TGTGCCACCATTTACAGGACAGGGATGAACACTGAAGCTTTCTTT. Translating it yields CATIYRTGMNTEAFF.

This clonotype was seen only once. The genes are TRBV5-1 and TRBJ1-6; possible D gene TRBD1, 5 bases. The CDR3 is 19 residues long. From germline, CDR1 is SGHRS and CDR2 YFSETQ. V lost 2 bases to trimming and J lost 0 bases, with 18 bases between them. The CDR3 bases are TGCGCCAGCAGCTTCGAGGGACCGTTGGTGGGCTCCTATAATTCACCCCTCCACTTT. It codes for CASSFEGPLVGSYNSPLHF.

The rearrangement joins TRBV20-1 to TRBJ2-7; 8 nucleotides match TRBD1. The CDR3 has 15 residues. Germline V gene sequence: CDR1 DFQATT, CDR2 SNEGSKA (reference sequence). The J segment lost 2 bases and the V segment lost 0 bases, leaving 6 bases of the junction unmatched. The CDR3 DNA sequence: TGCAGTGCTAGAGAGGCCGGGACAGGCCCCTACGAGCAGTACTTC. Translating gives CSAREAGTGPYEQYF.

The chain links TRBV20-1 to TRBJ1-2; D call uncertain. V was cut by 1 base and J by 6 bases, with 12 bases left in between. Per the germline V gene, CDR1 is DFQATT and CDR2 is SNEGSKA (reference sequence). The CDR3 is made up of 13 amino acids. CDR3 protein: CSARVQAGDGYTF. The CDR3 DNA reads TGCAGTGCTAGAGTTCAGGCTGGGGATGGCTACACCTTC.

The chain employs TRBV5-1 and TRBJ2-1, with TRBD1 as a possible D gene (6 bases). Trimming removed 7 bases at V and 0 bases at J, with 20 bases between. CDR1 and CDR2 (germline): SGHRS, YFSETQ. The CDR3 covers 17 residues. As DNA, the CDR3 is TGCGCCAGCGGTACGGGGACAAAACTTAGCTCCTACAATGAGCAGTTCTTC. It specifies CASGTGTKLSSYNEQFF.

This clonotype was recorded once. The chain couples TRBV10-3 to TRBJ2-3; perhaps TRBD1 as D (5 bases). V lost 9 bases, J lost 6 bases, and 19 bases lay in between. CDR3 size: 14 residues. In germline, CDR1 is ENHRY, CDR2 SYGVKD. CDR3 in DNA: TGTGCCATTAAAGACAGTCTGCAATCGGATACGCAGTATTTT. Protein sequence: CAIKDSLQSDTQYF.